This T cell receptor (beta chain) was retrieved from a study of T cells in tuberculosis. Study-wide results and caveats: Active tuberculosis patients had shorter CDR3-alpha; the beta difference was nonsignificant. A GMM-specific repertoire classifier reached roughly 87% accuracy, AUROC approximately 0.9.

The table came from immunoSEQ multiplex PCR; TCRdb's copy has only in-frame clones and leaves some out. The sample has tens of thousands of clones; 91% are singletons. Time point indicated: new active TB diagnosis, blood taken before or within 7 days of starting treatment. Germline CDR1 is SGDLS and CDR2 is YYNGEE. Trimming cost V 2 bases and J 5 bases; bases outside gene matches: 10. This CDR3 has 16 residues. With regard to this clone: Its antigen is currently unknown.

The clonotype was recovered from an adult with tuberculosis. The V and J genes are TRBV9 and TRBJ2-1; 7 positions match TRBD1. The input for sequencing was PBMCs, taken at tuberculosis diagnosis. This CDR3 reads CASSVMTGKGHNEQFF. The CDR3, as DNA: TGTGCCAGCAGCGTCATGACAGGGAAAGGTCACAATGAGCAGTTCTTC. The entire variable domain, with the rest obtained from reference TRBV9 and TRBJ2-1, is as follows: DSGVTQTPKHLITATGQRVTLRCSPRSGDLSVYWYQQSLDQGLQFLIQYYNGEERAKGNILERFSAQQFPDLHSELNLSSLELGDSALYFCASSVMTGKGHNEQFFGPGTRLTVL.